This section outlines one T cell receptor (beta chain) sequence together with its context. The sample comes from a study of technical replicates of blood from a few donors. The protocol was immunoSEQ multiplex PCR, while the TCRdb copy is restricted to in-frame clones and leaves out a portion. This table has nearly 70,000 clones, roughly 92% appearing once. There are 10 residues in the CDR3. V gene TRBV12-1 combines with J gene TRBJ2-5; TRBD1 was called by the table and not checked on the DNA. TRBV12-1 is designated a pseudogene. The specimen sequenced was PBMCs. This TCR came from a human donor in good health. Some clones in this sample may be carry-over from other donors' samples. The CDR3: CASVRKTQYF. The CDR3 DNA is TGTGCCAGCGTCAGGAAGACCCAGTACTTC.